The source of this TCR beta chain is a study of T cell responses to AZD1222 COVID-19 vaccine. The CDR3 contains 13 residues. Germline V CDR1 and CDR2: SNHLY, FYNNEI. V shed 6 bases and J 8 bases; nucleotides not matched to a gene: 8. On this clone itself: Its antigen is as yet unknown.

Regarding the study as a whole: After the peak T cell response, and only then, were repertoires sampled. Researchers report vaccine-associated CD4 TCRs spanning spike, with dominance at 160-218 and 743-854.

Assay used: immunoSEQ multiplex PCR; TCRdb lists only in-frame clones, some missing. The data contain 130,000 or so clones, 90% of them singletons. The origin of this receptor is an adult in good health. The input for sequencing was peripheral blood, taken on day 0 of AZD1222 vaccination. The chain is built from TRBV2 and TRBJ1-1; 8 nucleotides line up with TRBD1. The DNA of the CDR3 is TGTGCCAGCAGGGTCCAGGGGGCGTGGGAAGCTTTCTTT. The encoded protein is CASRVQGAWEAFF.